These 29 T cell receptor beta chains originate from one sample sequenced in a study of T-cell reconstitution after alpha-beta-depleted transplantation in children. Points from the study as a whole: Hyperexpanded clones declined; after one year, newly produced T cells mostly supplied diversity.

For these receptors, no antigen is known. Preparation of the TCRbeta library used unique molecular identifiers. TCRdb ran MiXCR on the PCR reads and lists one entry per CDR3 protein. The sample shows hundreds of thousands of distinct CDR3 sequences, roughly 7.8% of them seen only once. The source was peripheral blood, collected 360 days after TCRalphabeta/CD19-depleted stem cell transplant. All receptors derive from a female patient aged 2-9 years who had a stem cell transplant for Fanconi anemia, so the T cells may come from the graft donor.

The genes are TRBV28 and TRBJ2-1; TRBD2 matches 8 bases. Trimming at V came to 5 bases and at J to 6 bases, leaving 12 bases not matched to a gene. There are 16 residues in the CDR3. Germline V gene data show CDR1 as MDHEN and CDR2 as SYDVKM. CDR3: CASSAEAGVRVNEQFF. Written as DNA, the CDR3 is TGTGCCAGCAGTGCCGAAGCGGGGGTGAGGGTCAATGAGCAGTTCTTC.

This clonotype was counted ten times or more. The rearrangement uses TRBV7-9 and TRBJ1-1; no firm D call. V lost 5 bases, J lost 0 bases, and 10 bases lay in between. This CDR3 has 14 amino acids. Germline lookup yields CDR1 SEHNR and CDR2 FQNEAQ (reference sequence). The CDR3 DNA sequence: TGTGCCAGCAGCCCGAGGACGGTGAACACTGAAGCTTTCTTT. Amino acid sequence: CASSPRTVNTEAFF.

The chain uses TRBV5-1 and TRBJ1-3, with a weak D call TRBD1 (5 bases). The CDR3 spans 14 residues. Germline assignment: CDR1 SGHRS and CDR2 YFSETQ. Trimming shortened V by 3 bases and J by 4 bases, and 11 bases separated the two germline ends. CDR3 sequence (DNA): TGCGCCAGCAGCTGGGGGACCGTCGGAAACACCATATATTTT. It yields the protein CASSWGTVGNTIYF.

This clonotype was counted ten times or more. This sequence joins TRBV7-7 and TRBJ2-1, with 8 bases aligning to TRBD2. V shed 4 bases, J shed 4 bases, and the junction held 6 bases outside the gene matches. Per germline, CDR1 SSHAT and CDR2 FNYEAQ (reference sequence). The CDR3 is 15 residues long. The CDR3 region is CASSSSAGGYNEQFF. CDR3 nucleotide sequence: TGTGCCAGCAGCTCTAGTGCGGGGGGATACAATGAGCAGTTCTTC.

This clonotype was observed many times. The gene calls are TRBV10-1 and TRBJ2-1, with D possibly being TRBD2 (6 bases). V dropped 5 bases and J dropped 4 bases, with 15 bases sitting between them. The CDR3 spans 15 residues. Germline loops: CDR1 WNHNN, CDR2 SYGVQD (reference sequence). CDR3 DNA sequence: TGCGCCAGCAGTTTGGGACTCCCACCATACAATGAGCAGTTCTTC. Its protein product is CASSLGLPPYNEQFF.

The gene calls are TRBV12-3 or TRBV12-4 and TRBJ1-2; D might be TRBD1 (5 bases). The CDR3 covers 13 residues. With 3 bases removed from V and 6 bases from J, the gap between germline ends came to 11 bases. The CDR3 reads CASSLTRGNGYTF. The CDR3 nucleotides read TGTGCCAGCAGTTTGACGAGGGGCAATGGCTACACCTTC.

This clonotype was picked up many times. This chain connects TRBV20-1 to TRBJ1-1; perhaps TRBD1 as D (5 bases). Trimming pared 8 bases from V and 0 bases from J, leaving 16 bases between. Germline values: CDR1 DFQATT, CDR2 SNEGSKA (reference sequence). This CDR3 contains 14 residues. CDR3 sequence reads: CSPGGTFMNTEAFF. CDR3 nucleotide sequence: TGCAGTCCCGGGGGAACTTTCATGAACACTGAAGCTTTCTTT.

The sample holds a few counts of this clonotype. The chain is built from TRBV4-2 and TRBJ2-3, with TRBD2 identical over 12 bases. CDR3 size: 14 residues. V was clipped by 7 bases and J by 4 bases; unmatched bases: 3. Germline CDR1 reads LGHNA; CDR2 reads YNFKEQ. CDR3 sequence (DNA): TGTGCCAGCAAACTAGCGGGGGGCTCAGATACGCAGTATTTT. It encodes CASKLAGGSDTQYF.

The V and J genes are TRBV14 and TRBJ2-5, with 7 bases identical to TRBD1. CDR3 length equals 15 residues. CDR1 and CDR2 from the germline V gene are SGHDN and FVKESK. V was clipped by 3 bases and J by 1 base; unmatched bases: 5. CDR3 amino acids: CASSHRGQTQETQYF. The DNA for the CDR3 is TGTGCCAGCAGCCATAGGGGACAGACCCAAGAGACCCAGTACTTC.

CDR3 nucleotide sequence: TGTGCCAGCTCACTAAGGACTGGCAATGAGCAGTTCTTC. It specifies CASSLRTGNEQFF. The J gene is TRBJ2-1, the V gene TRBV18, with D possibly being TRBD2 (5 bases). The ends were cut back, 4 bases at V and 6 bases at J, with 10 bases in the middle. Germline V lookup: CDR1 KGHSH, CDR2 LQKENI. The CDR3 loop spans 13 amino acids.

The table lists this clonotype with many counts. This sequence joins TRBV6-2 or TRBV6-3 and TRBJ2-1; 8 bases align to TRBD2. J lost 4 bases, V lost 6 bases, and 23 bases had no gene match. The CDR3 has 20 amino acids. The germline CDR1 and CDR2 sequences are MNHEY and SVGEGT. In DNA, the CDR3 is TGTGCCAGCAGCTACAGCGGAGAAAAGGTTGCGGGGGGAAAGTACAATGAGCAGTTCTTC. It specifies CASSYSGEKVAGGKYNEQFF.

This clonotype was recorded many times. The chain combines TRBV5-1 with TRBJ2-1; D tentatively fits TRBD1 or TRBD2 (5 bases each). V lost 1 base to trimming and J lost 1 base, with 15 bases between them. Germline loops: CDR1 SGHRS, CDR2 YFSETQ. The CDR3 spans 17 residues. CDR3: CASSLIGTEVSYNEQFF. In nucleotides, the CDR3 is TGCGCCAGCAGCTTGATCGGGACGGAGGTTTCCTACAATGAGCAGTTCTTC.

In this sample, this clonotype turned up many times. V usage is TRBV12-3 or TRBV12-4 and J usage is TRBJ2-3; 10 positions agree with TRBD2. The CDR3 covers 16 residues. The V gene end was trimmed by 2 bases and the J gene end by 5 bases; junction bases not matched to a gene: 7. This chain's CDR3 is CASSLYGTSALDTQYF. The DNA of the CDR3 is TGTGCCAGCAGTTTATACGGGACTAGCGCATTAGATACGCAGTATTTT.

This clonotype was detected ten times or more. The J gene is TRBJ1-5, the V gene TRBV5-1; D perhaps matches TRBD1 (5 bases). The V gene's germline CDR1 is SGHRS and CDR2 YFSETQ. Deletions cut 0 bases from V and 5 bases from J, with 9 bases between. CDR3 length: 14 amino acids. CDR3 DNA sequence: TGCGCCAGCAGCTTGGACGGGGGGGATCAGCCCCAGCATTTT. Translated, it gives CASSLDGGDQPQHF.

V usage is TRBV11-2 and J usage is TRBJ1-2; the D gene is possibly TRBD1 (5 bases). Deletions cut 1 base from V and 0 bases from J, with 12 bases between. The CDR3 spans 16 residues. Germline CDR1 reads SGHAT; CDR2 reads FQNNGV. The CDR3 spells CASSLVADNPNYGYTF. The CDR3 DNA sequence: TGTGCCAGCAGCTTAGTAGCGGACAATCCTAACTATGGCTACACCTTC. The variable domain in full, with the rest retrieved from reference TRBV11-2 and TRBJ1-2, is EAGVAQSPRYKIIEKRQSVAFWCNPISGHATLYWYQQILGQGPKLLIQFQNNGVVDDSQLPKDRFSAERLKGVDSTLKIQPAKLEDSAVYLCASSLVADNPNYGYTFGSGTRLTVV.

This clonotype was counted ten times or more. This chain connects TRBV5-1 to TRBJ2-5, with unresolved D. V was clipped by 0 bases and J by 7 bases, with 13 bases between them. CDR3 length: 14 amino acids. In germline, CDR1 is SGHRS, CDR2 YFSETQ. CDR3 DNA sequence: TGCGCCAGCAGCTTGGAAACTTCCTTTTTGACCCAGTACTTC. Its translation: CASSLETSFLTQYF.

The chain combines TRBV6-1 with TRBJ1-1, with a weak D call TRBD1 (5 bases). The V end lost 8 bases, the J end lost 1 base, and 14 bases lay between the germline ends. The CDR3 sequence is 14 residues long. The germline V gene encodes CDR1 MNHNS and CDR2 SASEGT. The DNA for the CDR3 is TGTGCCAGCGGTCGGGGACGTCGGAACACTGAAGCTTTCTTT. Protein sequence: CASGRGRRNTEAFF.

This clonotype has a handful of counts. The gene calls are TRBV5-5 and TRBJ1-1, with D hard to call. Germline values: CDR1 SGHKS, CDR2 YYEKEE (reference sequence). V gave up 4 bases and J gave up 3 bases, with 16 bases separating them. This CDR3 has 15 amino acids. The CDR3: CASSRQGSGYTEAFF. DNA of the CDR3: TGTGCCAGCAGCCGTCAAGGGAGCGGGTACACTGAAGCTTTCTTT.

The V call is TRBV6-1, the J call TRBJ1-4, with D possibly being TRBD1 (5 bases). The CDR3 is 14 amino acids. V lost 8 bases and J lost 5, with 15 bases in between. The germline CDR1 and CDR2 sequences are MNHNS and SASEGT. CDR3 nucleotide sequence: TGTGCCAGCGGAATAGAGGGGAGGAATGAAAAACTGTTTTTT. Its translation: CASGIEGRNEKLFF.

This clonotype was seen ten or more times. V usage is TRBV6-5 and J usage is TRBJ2-3; 8 nucleotides line up with TRBD2. Germline trimming cut 0 bases from V and 5 bases from J; bases unmatched to any gene: 10. The CDR3 consists of 17 residues. Germline CDR1 is MNHEY and CDR2 is SVGAGI. The CDR3 DNA sequence: TGTGCCAGCAGTTACTCGATGACTAGCGAAGTGGGAGATACGCAGTATTTT. This translates into CASSYSMTSEVGDTQYF.

This clonotype has a count of ten or more. This chain uses TRBV24-1 with TRBJ1-5; D is unresolved. Germline V CDR1 and CDR2: KGHDR, SFDVKD. CDR3 length equals 13 residues. V was shortened by 4 bases and J by 4 bases, with 7 bases between the two germline ends. Written as DNA, the CDR3 is TGTGCCACCAGTGACACCCTTAATCAGCCCCAGCATTTT. As protein: CATSDTLNQPQHF.

This clonotype was observed a few times. The chain couples TRBV11-2 to TRBJ2-5; D is possibly TRBD2 (5 bases). The V gene's germline CDR1 is SGHAT and CDR2 FQNNGV. The V and J ends lost 2 bases and 7 bases respectively, with 17 bases between them. The CDR3 loop spans 15 amino acids. Here the CDR3 reads CASSLRTTARGTQYF. The CDR3 DNA follows: TGTGCCAGCAGCTTACGGACCACTGCCCGGGGGACCCAGTACTTC.

This clonotype was counted only a few times. This rearrangement joins TRBV3-1 to TRBJ2-2, with D perhaps given as TRBD1 or TRBD2 (5 bases each). CDR1 and CDR2 (germline): LGHDT, YNNKEL (reference sequence). The CDR3 totals 14 residues. V lost 5 bases and J lost 4, with 11 bases in between. The CDR3 spells CASSERDLTGELFF. CDR3 in DNA: TGTGCCAGCAGCGAGAGGGACCTCACCGGGGAGCTGTTTTTT.

This clonotype was found many times. The chain joins TRBV10-3 to TRBJ2-3; D remains unclear. The CDR3 extends over 14 amino acids. Trimming stripped 0 bases from V and 4 bases from J, with 8 bases between. The germline CDR1 and CDR2 sequences are ENHRY and SYGVKD. The CDR3 is CAISESLTADTQYF. CDR3 in DNA: TGTGCCATCAGTGAGTCTTTAACTGCAGATACGCAGTATTTT.

At least ten counts were recorded for this clonotype. This chain uses TRBV15 with TRBJ2-3; the match to TRBD1 covers 12 bases. After removal of 3 bases from V and 5 bases from J, the junction contained 6 bases not matched to a gene. CDR1 is LNHNV and CDR2 is YYDKDF in the germline V gene (reference sequence). The length of the CDR3 is 16 residues. The chain's CDR3 is CATSSPGQGALDTQYF. CDR3 nucleotide sequence: TGTGCCACCAGCAGTCCGGGACAGGGGGCCTTAGATACGCAGTATTTT.

Many counts were recorded for this clonotype. The chain is built from TRBV5-8 and TRBJ2-1, with TRBD2 identical over 8 bases. Germline-derived CDR1 and CDR2 are SGHTS and YDEGEE. The J segment lost 7 bases and the V segment lost 2 bases, leaving 8 bases of the junction unmatched. This CDR3 is built from 15 residues. Here the CDR3 DNA reads TGTGCCAGCAGCTTTTTCGGGGGGGCATCAAATGAGCAGTTCTTC. This gives the protein CASSFFGGASNEQFF.

This clonotype was seen many times. The chain links TRBV2 to TRBJ2-2; D remains unclear. The CDR3 contains 12 residues. Germline V gene sequence: CDR1 SNHLY, CDR2 FYNNEI. Trimming removed 7 bases at V and 0 bases at J, with 3 bases between. CDR3 in amino acids: CASNANTGELFF. The DNA for the CDR3 is TGTGCCAGCAACGCGAACACCGGGGAGCTGTTTTTT. The full variable domain, with the rest looked up from reference TRBV2 and TRBJ2-2, is EPEVTQTPSHQVTQMGQEVILRCVPISNHLYFYWYRQILGQKVEFLVSFYNNEISEKSEIFDDQFSVERPDGSNFTLKIRSTKLEDSAMYFCASNANTGELFFGEGSRLTVL.

The V call is TRBV20-1, the J call TRBJ1-6, with D unresolved. The CDR3 loop spans 13 amino acids. V lost 6 bases, J lost 7 bases, and 13 bases lay in between. Germline lookup yields CDR1 DFQATT and CDR2 SNEGSKA (reference sequence). CDR3 residues: CSALTVPNSPLHF. The CDR3 DNA sequence: TGCAGTGCCTTGACTGTCCCAAATTCACCCCTCCACTTT.

The sample holds many counts of this clonotype. The gene calls are TRBV6-5 and TRBJ1-5, with D perhaps matching TRBD1 (5 bases). V was shortened by 6 bases and J by 1 base, with 19 bases between the two germline ends. Germline V gives CDR1 MNHEY, CDR2 SVGAGI. CDR3 length: 17 residues. CDR3 sequence reads: CASSPSRQSPSNQPQHF. CDR3 in DNA: TGTGCCAGCAGCCCCTCCCGACAGTCACCGAGCAATCAGCCCCAGCATTTT.